The entry that follows covers one T cell receptor (beta chain) sequence. This sample is part of a study of blood T cell repertoires in COVID-19. At the level of the study: Material from acute and convalescent COVID-19 was sourced from the United States, Italy and Spain.

In the authors' methods: The authors estimated nucleated cell counts from reference gene primer amplification. The assay was immunoSEQ multiplex PCR, and TCRdb's table has in-frame clones only and misses some. V and J calls and clone size are copied from that table; D and trimming were computed from the DNA. The repertoire holds a few hundred thousand clones, about nine tenths seen once, with 1.5% to 2% in the top ten. Everyone who took part was about 18 to 90 years old, and they came from about two dozen US areas. Assignment of participants to cohorts was predicated upon participant-reported clinical history. The sample comprised PBMCs or T cells enriched from blood (not recorded which). The clonotype was recovered from a man in his forties who had recovered from COVID-19.

The CDR3 sequence: CASSAGRYSNQPQHF. For the CDR3, the DNA is TGTGCCAGCAGTGCTGGCAGATATAGCAATCAGCCCCAGCATTTT. The chain carries TRBV2 and TRBJ1-5; D not certain. This CDR3 is 15 amino acids long. Germline-derived CDR1 and CDR2 are SNHLY and FYNNEI. V lost 4 bases to trimming and J lost 0 bases, with 10 bases between them.